The 30 T cell receptor beta chains below come from one sample, sequenced in a study of vaccination and CD4 T cells after COVID-19. The assay that was used to sequence DNA from cultured CD4+ T cells was the Oncomine TCR Beta short-read assay. TCRdb analysed the PCR reads with MiXCR anew, one entry per CDR3 protein. The data show roughly 20,000 distinct CDR3 sequences, under 70% seen once. These TCRs are of unknown antigen specificity. The treatment here: roughly 10-day PBMC culture with coronavirus spike peptide pools or control peptides (ViraFEST assay). The sample consisted of CD4+ T cells from blood, cultured in vitro. The receptors originated from a human donor who had recovered from COVID-19.

The chain has TRBV7-2 and TRBJ1-3; D possibly corresponds to TRBD1 (6 bases). This CDR3 is built from 17 residues. The V and J ends lost 5 bases and 6 bases respectively, with 23 bases between them. CDR1 is SGHTA, CDR2 FQGNSA, per germline. The CDR3 protein is CASSPPDRFASENTIYF. DNA of the CDR3: TGTGCCAGCAGCCCGCCGGACAGATTTGCCAGTGAAAACACCATATATTTT.

This chain uses TRBV24-1 with TRBJ2-3, with 9 bases lining up with TRBD1. This CDR3 region has 17 residues. Unmatched junction bases numbered 9, after V lost 3 bases and J lost 3 bases. Germline CDR1 and CDR2: KGHDR and SFDVKD. The CDR3 loop is CATSDLTGGRTTDTQYF. In DNA form, the CDR3 reads TGTGCCACCAGTGATCTGACAGGGGGTAGGACGACAGATACGCAGTATTTT.

The J gene is TRBJ1-2, the V gene TRBV6-5; a weak D match, TRBD1 (6 bases). There are 15 residues in the CDR3. CDR1 MNHEY and CDR2 SVGAGI come from the germline V gene. V was clipped by 0 bases and J by 4 bases, with 12 bases between them. CDR3 nucleotide sequence: TGTGCCAGCAGTTACTCGCTGGGCAGGGGCTATGGCTACACCTTC. It yields the protein CASSYSLGRGYGYTF.

This clonotype appeared once. The V gene is TRBV12-3 or TRBV12-4, the J gene TRBJ2-7, with 7 positions matching TRBD1. J lost 3 bases, V lost 4 bases, and 3 bases had no gene match. The CDR3 length is 13 residues. The chain's CDR3 is CASSSDRYYEQYF. The CDR3 DNA is TGTGCCAGCAGTTCGGACAGGTACTACGAGCAGTACTTC.

The V and J genes are TRBV4-3 and TRBJ1-5; D remains unclear. Per the germline V gene, CDR1 is LGHNA and CDR2 is YSLEER. Trimming pared 1 base from V and 0 bases from J, leaving 13 bases between. The CDR3 consists of 17 residues. The CDR3 DNA reads TGCGCCAGCAGCCAAGTCGCCAGCCATTATAGCAATCAGCCCCAGCATTTT. Encoded protein: CASSQVASHYSNQPQHF.

The chain couples TRBV25-1 to TRBJ1-2, with D uncertain. V lost 6 bases and J lost 3, with 11 bases in between. The CDR3 has 13 residues. Germline V gene data show CDR1 as MGHDK and CDR2 as SYGVNS. CDR3 protein: CASSSLAHYGYTF. CDR3 coding DNA: TGTGCCAGCAGCTCACTGGCCCACTATGGCTACACCTTC.

A few counts support this clonotype. The chain uses TRBV27 and TRBJ2-7, with D possibly called TRBD1 or TRBD2 (5 bases each). The CDR3 length is 14 residues. From germline, CDR1 is MNHEY and CDR2 SMNVEV (reference sequence). The V end lost 6 bases, the J end lost 0 bases, and 12 bases lay between the germline ends. The CDR3 DNA reads as TGTGCCAGCAGCAGGGACCGGCCCTCCTACGAGCAGTACTTC. As protein: CASSRDRPSYEQYF.

The CDR3 loop reads CASSSVSGAPQFF. The CDR3 DNA reads TGTGCCAGCAGCTCGGTTAGCGGAGCCCCCCAGTTCTTC. The V call is TRBV7-2, the J call TRBJ2-1; D might be TRBD2 (6 bases). The CDR3 is made up of 13 amino acids. Germline V gene data show CDR1 as SGHTA and CDR2 as FQGNSA. V lost 4 bases, J lost 13 bases, and 17 bases lay in between.

The V and J genes are TRBV20-1 and TRBJ2-2, with D possibly matching TRBD1 (5 bases). From germline, CDR1 is DFQATT and CDR2 SNEGSKA (reference sequence). V was cut by 3 bases and J by 5 bases, with 16 bases left in between. The CDR3 extends over 15 amino acids. CDR3 amino acids: CSASPGRGWTGELFF. CDR3 bases: TGCAGTGCTAGTCCCGGAAGGGGATGGACCGGGGAGCTGTTTTTT.

The gene calls are TRBV6-1 and TRBJ2-7; D unresolved. The CDR3 length is 14 residues. From germline, CDR1 is MNHNS and CDR2 SASEGT. Trimming removed 7 bases at V and 0 bases at J, with 13 bases between. CDR3 bases: TGTGCCAGCAAAAAGGAATTCAGCTCCTACGAGCAGTACTTC. Translation: CASKKEFSSYEQYF.

V and J are TRBV6-2 or TRBV6-3 and TRBJ2-1; the D gene is possibly TRBD1 (5 bases). Between the trimmed V and J ends, which lost 6 bases and 9 bases, there was a span of 12 bases. Germline CDR1 MNHEY, CDR2 SVGEGT. This CDR3 spans 12 amino acids. The CDR3 coding sequence is TGTGCCAGCAGCCCAAACCAGGGTGAGCAGTTCTTC. It codes for CASSPNQGEQFF.

The rearrangement uses TRBV5-8 and TRBJ2-3; a weak D match, TRBD2 (6 bases). Germline lookup yields CDR1 SGHTS and CDR2 YDEGEE. Trimming took 5 bases from V and 10 from J, leaving 17 bases between them. CDR3 length: 13 residues. Here the CDR3 DNA reads TGTGCCAGCAGTTGGGAGCGGAGGGGTTCGCAGTATTTT. As protein: CASSWERRGSQYF.

This CDR3 is CASSPAGTDYEQYF. The DNA for the CDR3 is TGTGCCAGCAGCCCAGCCGGTACAGACTACGAGCAGTACTTC. The chain joins TRBV7-7 to TRBJ2-7; D is unclear. The germline V gene encodes CDR1 SSHAT and CDR2 FNYEAQ (reference sequence). The CDR3 loop spans 14 amino acids. Trimming removed 5 bases from V and 3 bases from J, with 14 bases in between.

A few counts support this clonotype. V usage is TRBV28 and J usage is TRBJ2-1; 7 bases fit TRBD2. V lost 7 bases to trimming and J lost 8 bases; unmatched junction nucleotides: 14. The CDR3 has 15 residues. Per germline, CDR1 MDHEN and CDR2 SYDVKM. CDR3 nucleotides: TGTGCCAGCACCCCCCACGGGGAGGGCCGTTATGAGCAGTTCTTC. This sequence encodes CASTPHGEGRYEQFF.

The chain carries TRBV20-1 and TRBJ2-5, with 10 bases identical to TRBD1. Losses at the gene ends were 1 base for V and 5 bases for J; bases not matched to a gene: 1. Per the germline V gene, CDR1 is DFQATT and CDR2 is SNEGSKA (reference sequence). The CDR3 is 13 residues long. The CDR3 sequence: CSARGTGGETQYF. CDR3 bases: TGCAGTGCTAGAGGGACAGGGGGGGAGACCCAGTACTTC.

This chain connects TRBV19 to TRBJ1-2, with D hard to call. The length of the CDR3 is 11 residues. V lost 6 bases and J 4 bases, leaving 6 bases between the germline ends. Germline V CDR1 and CDR2: LNHDA, SQIVND (reference sequence). The CDR3 DNA reads TGTGCCAGTAGGTTCCGCTATGGCTACACCTTC. This sequence encodes CASRFRYGYTF.

The chain carries TRBV30 and TRBJ1-6, with 11 positions matching TRBD1. The trim removed 0 bases at V and 10 bases at J, leaving 14 bases unmatched. There are 18 residues in the CDR3. CDR1 is GTSNPN and CDR2 is SVGIG in the germline V gene (reference sequence). CDR3 nucleotide sequence: TGTGCCTGGAGTGTACCCGGGACAGGGGGTTTAAGAGGGTCACCCCTCCACTTT. This codes for CAWSVPGTGGLRGSPLHF.

This clonotype turned up a few times. The V gene is TRBV20-1, the J gene TRBJ2-3, with a tentative D call TRBD2 (6 bases). V lost 6 bases and J lost 4, with 17 bases in between. The germline V gene encodes CDR1 DFQATT and CDR2 SNEGSKA (reference sequence). The CDR3 is 14 residues long. In DNA form, the CDR3 reads TGCAGTGCCGCACCCACTAGCCAAGCAGATACGCAGTATTTT. This encodes CSAAPTSQADTQYF.

V gene TRBV6-1 combines with J gene TRBJ1-2, with D unresolved. The CDR3 runs to 11 residues. Germline assignment: CDR1 MNHNS and CDR2 SASEGT. V shed 8 bases and J shed 5 bases, with 9 bases lying between them. CDR3 region: CASRGNYGYTF. The DNA of the CDR3 is TGTGCCAGCCGAGGGAATTATGGCTACACCTTC.

The chain couples TRBV20-1 to TRBJ2-7, with D possibly matching TRBD2 (7 bases). Trimming stripped 5 bases from V and 4 bases from J, with 18 bases between. Per the germline V gene, CDR1 is DFQATT and CDR2 is SNEGSKA (reference sequence). The CDR3 runs to 14 residues. This chain's CDR3 is CSASKRDKLYEQYF. As DNA, the CDR3 is TGCAGTGCTTCAAAGCGGGACAAACTGTACGAGCAGTACTTC.

This rearrangement joins TRBV6-4 to TRBJ1-1, with D unresolved. Germline-derived CDR1 and CDR2 are MRHNA and SNTAGT. The V gene lost 4 bases and the J gene lost 0 bases, with 6 bases spanning the gap. The CDR3 spans 13 residues. CDR3 in DNA: TGTGCCAGCAGTGCAACAATGAACACTGAAGCTTTCTTT. As protein: CASSATMNTEAFF.

The chain links TRBV28 to TRBJ2-1, with D perhaps matching TRBD2 (5 bases). V was clipped by 5 bases and J by 11 bases, with 13 bases between them. CDR1 MDHEN and CDR2 SYDVKM come from the germline V gene. CDR3 length: 12 amino acids. CDR3 residues: CASSRPPGKQFF. The CDR3 region has the DNA TGTGCCAGCAGTCGGCCCCCGGGGAAGCAGTTCTTC.

The V call is TRBV6-2 or TRBV6-3, the J call TRBJ2-1, with D possibly called TRBD1 or TRBD2 (5 bases each). This CDR3 is 14 amino acids long. Trimming took off 2 bases at V and 7 bases at J, with 12 bases between the two ends. The germline CDR1 and CDR2 sequences are MNHEY and SVGEGT. The DNA for the CDR3 is TGTGCCAGCAGTTACGGTGGGACGTCGAATGAGCAGTTCTTC. It encodes CASSYGGTSNEQFF.

The J gene is TRBJ2-1, the V gene TRBV6-1, with 8 bases matching TRBD1. CDR1 and CDR2 (germline): MNHNS, SASEGT. V trimming: 6 bases; J trimming: 2 bases; junction bases outside the gene matches: 6. CDR3 length: 15 amino acids. The CDR3 protein is CASSPDRGAYNEQFF. The CDR3, as DNA: TGTGCCAGCAGCCCCGACAGGGGCGCCTACAATGAGCAGTTCTTC.

V gene TRBV6-1 combines with J gene TRBJ1-5, with D uncertain. Trimming took 2 bases from V and 4 from J, leaving 6 bases between them. The germline gives CDR1 MNHNS, CDR2 SASEGT. This CDR3 is built from 13 residues. CDR3 region: CASSEKANQPQHF. In DNA form, the CDR3 reads TGTGCCAGCAGTGAAAAGGCGAATCAGCCCCAGCATTTT.

V gene TRBV28 combines with J gene TRBJ1-1, with 9 bases fitting TRBD1. The CDR3 contains 19 residues. Germline assignment: CDR1 MDHEN and CDR2 SYDVKM. The V segment lost 6 bases and the J segment 0 bases; nucleotides outside the gene matches: 17. The CDR3 region is CASSNRGRWGAYMNTEAFF. The DNA for the CDR3 is TGTGCCAGCAGCAACAGGGGGCGCTGGGGCGCTTACATGAACACTGAAGCTTTCTTT.

The chain is built from TRBV5-4 and TRBJ2-5; TRBD1 agrees at 7 bases. In germline, CDR1 is SGHNT, CDR2 YYREEE (reference sequence). V gave up 3 bases and J gave up 5 bases; unmatched junction bases: 7. The CDR3 sequence is 14 residues long. The CDR3 sequence is CASSSNRGGETQYF. CDR3 in DNA: TGTGCCAGCAGCTCAAACAGGGGTGGGGAGACCCAGTACTTC. The full variable domain, rest sourced from reference TRBV5-4 and TRBJ2-5, is ETGVTQSPTHLIKTRGQQVTLRCSSQSGHNTVSWYQQALGQGPQFIFQYYREEENGRGNFPPRFSGLQFPNYSSELNVNALELDDSALYLCASSSNRGGETQYFGPGTRLLVL.

The genes are TRBV7-6 and TRBJ1-1; D is unresolved. Trimming pared 1 base from V and 1 base from J, leaving 7 bases between. The CDR3 is 14 residues long. Germline CDR1 and CDR2: SGHVS and FNYEAQ. CDR3 nucleotides: TGTGCCAGCAGCTTAGTCGGCGGGAACACTGAAGCTTTCTTT. It translates to CASSLVGGNTEAFF.

The chain is built from TRBV28 and TRBJ2-3; possibly TRBD2 for D (6 bases). Germline loops: CDR1 MDHEN, CDR2 SYDVKM. The CDR3 runs to 15 residues. The V and J ends lost 7 bases and 2 bases respectively, with 16 bases between them. CDR3 residues: CASTPSSALTDTQYF. The CDR3 DNA reads as TGTGCCAGCACCCCCTCTAGCGCACTCACAGATACGCAGTATTTT.

V gene TRBV30 combines with J gene TRBJ2-7, with D possibly matching TRBD2 (6 bases). The CDR3 is 14 residues long. Per the germline V gene, CDR1 is GTSNPN and CDR2 is SVGIG (reference sequence). The ends were cut back, 0 bases at V and 3 bases at J, with 12 bases in the middle. CDR3 residues: CAWSVGGKGYEQYF. As DNA, the CDR3 is TGTGCCTGGAGTGTGGGCGGGAAGGGCTACGAGCAGTACTTC.